This T cell receptor beta chain is drawn from a study of OX40 agonist ivuxolimab in advanced cancers. CDR3 length: 12 amino acids. Germline V gene data show CDR1 as SGHRS and CDR2 as YFSETQ. Generated by immunoSEQ multiplex PCR, the TCRdb table keeps only in-frame clones and is missing some. The table records about 81,000 clones, roughly four fifths of them present only once. This specimen was CD4+ or CD8+ T cells sorted from blood, taken in a trial of the OX40 agonist ivuxolimab. The V and J genes are TRBV5-1 and TRBJ1-3; 7 positions agree with TRBD1. The TCR comes from an adult with an advanced solid tumor such as melanoma, head and neck, liver or kidney cancer. In DNA form, the CDR3 reads TGCGTCGTTAGGGGGCCTAGAAACACCATATATTTT. Translating it yields CVVRGPRNTIYF.